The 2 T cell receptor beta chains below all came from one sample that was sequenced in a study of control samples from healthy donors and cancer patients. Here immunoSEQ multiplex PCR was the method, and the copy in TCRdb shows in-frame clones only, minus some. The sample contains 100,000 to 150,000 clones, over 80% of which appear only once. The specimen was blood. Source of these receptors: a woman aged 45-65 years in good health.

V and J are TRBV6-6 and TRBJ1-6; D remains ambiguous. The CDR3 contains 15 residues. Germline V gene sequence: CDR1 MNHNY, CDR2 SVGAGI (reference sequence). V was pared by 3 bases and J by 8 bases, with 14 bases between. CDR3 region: CASSYRGSEDSPLHF. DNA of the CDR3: TGTGCCAGCAGTTATCGGGGTTCGGAGGATTCACCCCTCCACTTT.

For the CDR3, the DNA is TGTGCCAGCAGCTTGGAACAGGGGGGATCACCCCTCCACTTT. Amino acids: CASSLEQGGSPLHF. This chain joins TRBV5-4 and TRBJ1-6, with 8 bases aligning to TRBD1. CDR1 and CDR2 from the germline V gene are SGHNT and YYREEE (reference sequence). V lost 0 bases, J lost 10 bases, and 3 bases stayed unmatched. The CDR3 sequence is 14 residues long.